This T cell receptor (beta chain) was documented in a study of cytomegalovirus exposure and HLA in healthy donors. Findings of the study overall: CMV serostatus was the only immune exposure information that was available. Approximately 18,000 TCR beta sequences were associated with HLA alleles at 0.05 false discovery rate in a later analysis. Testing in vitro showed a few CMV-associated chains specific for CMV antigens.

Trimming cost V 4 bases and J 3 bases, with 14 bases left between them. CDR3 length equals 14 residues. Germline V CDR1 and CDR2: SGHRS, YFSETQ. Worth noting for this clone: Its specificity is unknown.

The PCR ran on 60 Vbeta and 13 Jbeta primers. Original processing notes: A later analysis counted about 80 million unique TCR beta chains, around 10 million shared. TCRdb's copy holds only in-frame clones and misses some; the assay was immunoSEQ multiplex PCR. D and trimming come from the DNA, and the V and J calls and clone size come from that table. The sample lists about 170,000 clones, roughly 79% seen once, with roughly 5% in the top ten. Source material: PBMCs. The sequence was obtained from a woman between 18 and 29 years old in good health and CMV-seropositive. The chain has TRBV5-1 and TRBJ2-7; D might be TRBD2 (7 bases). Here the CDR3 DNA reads TGCGCCAGCAGCCTGGGAGGGGGTATCTACGAGCAGTACTTC. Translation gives CASSLGGGIYEQYF.